These 18 T cell receptor beta chains originate from one sample sequenced in a study of blood T cell repertoires in COVID-19. Using immunoSEQ multiplex PCR, the repertoire was profiled, and TCRdb retains in-frame clones only, with some absent. The sample records fewer than 250,000 clones, about four fifths being singletons. Specimen: peripheral blood. The source of these receptors is a woman between 40 and 50 years old with acute or convalescent COVID-19.

CDR3 sequence reads: CASSFQPQMPSYEQYF. The CDR3 nucleotides are TGCGCCAGCAGCTTCCAACCCCAGATGCCCTCCTACGAGCAGTACTTC. The chain employs TRBV5-1 and TRBJ2-7; D not resolved. In germline, CDR1 is SGHRS, CDR2 YFSETQ. The CDR3 is made up of 16 amino acids. V lost 2 bases, J lost 0 bases, and 15 bases lay in between.

This clone was recorded at least ten times. CDR3 region: CASSLAPRGSSNQPQHF. The CDR3 DNA reads TGTGCCAGCAGCTTAGCGCCTCGGGGATCCAGCAATCAGCCCCAGCATTTT. The V and J genes are TRBV7-6 and TRBJ1-5; D gene uncertain. The CDR3 covers 17 residues. Per germline, CDR1 SGHVS and CDR2 FNYEAQ. V was pared by 0 bases and J by 1 base, with 13 bases between.

V gene TRBV19 combines with J gene TRBJ2-1, with 13 bases identical to TRBD2. This CDR3 is 20 amino acids long. Germline V CDR1 and CDR2: LNHDA, SQIVND (reference sequence). Losses at the gene ends were 7 bases for V and 8 bases for J; bases not matched to a gene: 23. CDR3 sequence reads: CASTPRRTSGGPTKYHEQFF. The CDR3 nucleotides are TGTGCCAGTACCCCTCGCCGGACTAGCGGGGGCCCAACAAAGTACCATGAGCAGTTCTTC.

The chain links TRBV5-1 to TRBJ1-1; D may be TRBD1 (5 bases). Germline V gene data show CDR1 as SGHRS and CDR2 as YFSETQ. V was cut by 4 bases and J by 3 bases, with 13 bases left in between. CDR3 length equals 14 residues. Written as DNA, the CDR3 is TGCGCCAGCAGCCGTCGGGGGATGGACACTGAAGCTTTCTTT. Its translation is CASSRRGMDTEAFF.

This rearrangement joins TRBV5-1 to TRBJ2-3; TRBD2 matches at 7 bases. The CDR3 is 14 amino acids. After removal of 5 bases from V and 0 bases from J, the junction contained 3 bases not matched to a gene. Germline V gene sequence: CDR1 SGHRS, CDR2 YFSETQ. The CDR3 bases are TGCGCCAGCAGTGGCGGGAGCAGCACAGATACGCAGTATTTT. This codes for CASSGGSSTDTQYF.

This chain uses TRBV24-1 with TRBJ2-3; 11 bases match TRBD2. From germline, CDR1 is KGHDR and CDR2 SFDVKD. The CDR3 sequence is 16 residues long. With V trimmed by 3 bases and J by 2 bases, 3 bases remained unmatched. CDR3: CATSDASGRFTDTQYF. The CDR3 DNA reads TGTGCCACCAGTGATGCTAGCGGGAGGTTCACAGATACGCAGTATTTT.

In its sample, this clone was seen once. The J gene is TRBJ2-1, the V gene TRBV27; 9 bases fit TRBD2. V was pared by 3 bases and J by 4 bases, with 13 bases of the junction left unmatched. The CDR3 contains 18 residues. CDR1 and CDR2 (germline): MNHEY, SMNVEV (reference sequence). DNA of the CDR3: TGTGCCAGCAGTTTCGCGATAGCGGGAGAGGAACGTTACAATGAGCAGTTCTTC. Protein: CASSFAIAGEERYNEQFF.

The CDR3 DNA follows: TGTGCCAGCAGCGTATCCCCCGAGGGGGCTTGGGGCTACACCTTC. It codes for CASSVSPEGAWGYTF. V is TRBV9 and J is TRBJ1-2; 7 positions match TRBD1. The junction had 11 bases not matched to a gene; V was cut back by 1 base and J by 8 bases. This CDR3 region has 15 residues. In germline, CDR1 is SGDLS, CDR2 YYNGEE.

This clone was seen only a few times. The chain uses TRBV20-1 and TRBJ2-2; tentatively, D is TRBD1 (5 bases). V gave up 3 bases and J gave up 4 bases, with 9 bases separating them. The length of the CDR3 is 13 residues. CDR1 is DFQATT and CDR2 is SNEGSKA in the germline V gene (reference sequence). CDR3 in amino acids: CSASKGLTGELFF. The CDR3 DNA follows: TGCAGTGCTAGTAAGGGGCTCACCGGGGAGCTGTTTTTT.

The chain combines TRBV12-3 or TRBV12-4 with TRBJ2-1; TRBD2 might be the D (5 bases). Trimming left V 11 bases short and J 3 bases short, with 14 bases between. The CDR3 length is 13 residues. Here the CDR3 reads CAVGDGIYNEQFF. The CDR3 DNA reads TGTGCCGTGGGTGACGGGATCTACAATGAGCAGTTCTTC.

In nucleotides, the CDR3 is TGTGCCAGCAGCGCGGACACAAGATCCGCCAATCAGCCCCAGCATTTT. Its translation: CASSADTRSANQPQHF. V usage is TRBV7-8 and J usage is TRBJ1-5; TRBD1 might be the D (5 bases). Trimming shortened V by 5 bases and J by 3 bases, and 17 bases separated the two germline ends. CDR3 length: 16 amino acids. Looked up from germline, CDR1 is SGHVS and CDR2 is FQNEAQ.

A few counts support this clone. The J gene is TRBJ1-1, the V gene TRBV7-9; 9 nucleotides line up with TRBD1. Unmatched junction bases numbered 10, after V lost 4 bases and J lost 7 bases. The CDR3 has 15 residues. Germline V CDR1 and CDR2: SEHNR, FQNEAQ (reference sequence). The CDR3 region is CASSSQGARTIEAFF. The CDR3 DNA follows: TGTGCCAGCAGCTCACAGGGGGCAAGAACCATTGAAGCTTTCTTT.

V and J are TRBV19 and TRBJ1-6, with 7 nucleotides matching TRBD1. The junction had 8 bases not matched to a gene; V was cut back by 4 bases and J by 8 bases. CDR3 size: 15 residues. From germline, CDR1 is LNHDA and CDR2 SQIVND (reference sequence). The CDR3 loop reads CASSTSTGFDSPLHF. CDR3 DNA sequence: TGTGCCAGTAGTACCTCGACAGGGTTCGATTCACCCCTCCACTTT. Full variable domain (remainder filled in from reference TRBV19 and TRBJ1-6): DGGITQSPKYLFRKEGQNVTLSCEQNLNHDAMYWYRQDPGQGLRLIYYSQIVNDFQKGDIAEGYSVSREKKESFPLTVTSAQKNPTAFYLCASSTSTGFDSPLHFGNGTRLTVT.

The V call is TRBV5-4, the J call TRBJ2-2; TRBD1 aligns across 9 bases. Germline lookup yields CDR1 SGHNT and CDR2 YYREEE (reference sequence). The CDR3 is 17 residues long. The V segment lost 4 bases and the J segment 3 bases; nucleotides outside the gene matches: 10. The CDR3 loop reads CASSPTPGQGYTGELFF. In nucleotides, the CDR3 is TGTGCCAGCAGCCCCACCCCAGGACAGGGGTACACCGGGGAGCTGTTTTTT. The complete variable domain, with remaining parts taken from reference TRBV5-4 and TRBJ2-2, reads ETGVTQSPTHLIKTRGQQVTLRCSSQSGHNTVSWYQQALGQGPQFIFQYYREEENGRGNFPPRFSGLQFPNYSSELNVNALELDDSALYLCASSPTPGQGYTGELFFGEGSRLTVL.

This chain uses TRBV28 with TRBJ1-5; perhaps TRBD1 as D (5 bases). V was trimmed by 3 bases and J by 5 bases, leaving 11 bases between them. CDR1 and CDR2 (germline): MDHEN, SYDVKM. CDR3 length: 14 residues. The chain's CDR3 is CASSLAGYHQPQHF. The CDR3 DNA reads TGTGCCAGCAGTTTGGCAGGGTATCATCAGCCCCAGCATTTT.

This clone was recorded once. The chain links TRBV19 to TRBJ1-1; D remains ambiguous. CDR1 and CDR2 (germline): LNHDA, SQIVND (reference sequence). There are 13 residues in the CDR3. V was clipped by 10 bases and J by 4 bases, with 16 bases between them. The CDR3 DNA reads as TGTGCCACCATGGAGGGTAGGAGCACTGAAGCTTTCTTT. Translating gives CATMEGRSTEAFF. The variable domain in full, completed from reference TRBV19 and TRBJ1-1, reads DGGITQSPKYLFRKEGQNVTLSCEQNLNHDAMYWYRQDPGQGLRLIYYSQIVNDFQKGDIAEGYSVSREKKESFPLTVTSAQKNPTAFYLCATMEGRSTEAFFGQGTRLTVV.

There are a few counts of this clone. The chain recombines TRBV29-1 with TRBJ2-7, with a possible D match to TRBD2 (5 bases). The germline V gene encodes CDR1 SQVTM and CDR2 ANQGSEA. V lost 5 bases, J lost 7 bases, and 18 bases lay in between. The length of the CDR3 is 13 residues. CDR3 coding DNA: TGCAGCGTTTTAGGGCAAGCGGTGGGAGAGCAGTACTTC. Encoded protein: CSVLGQAVGEQYF.

The CDR3 nucleotides read TGTGCCAGCAGTGAGACTTTAGCGGGAGGGCCCGACGAGCAGTACTTC. This gives the protein CASSETLAGGPDEQYF. J is TRBJ2-7 and V is TRBV6-4, with TRBD2 matching over 11 bases. The CDR3 consists of 16 residues. CDR1 MRHNA and CDR2 SNTAGT come from the germline V gene. Trimming removed 3 bases from V and 5 bases from J; junction bases left unmatched: 9.